The rows below give T cell receptor beta chains drawn from one sample of a study of T cell responses to AZD1222 COVID-19 vaccine. Libraries were prepared by immunoSEQ multiplex PCR; TCRdb keeps only in-frame clonotypes and omits some of them. This sample has about 100,000 clones; approximately 89% occur once, and the top ten carry 2.5% to 3.5%. The material was peripheral blood, obtained 28 days after the second dose of the MenACWY control vaccine. The receptors stem from an adult who received the MenACWY meningococcal vaccine as a control. Both conserved end residues are part of each CDR3. The order of the fields is CDR3 protein, CDR3 DNA, V gene, J gene, D gene, clone size, CDR3 length. The D gene is left open where the match is weak. Expanded clones are given a class, and other clones once, few, many or no size at all.

CASSLETGGANVLTF,TGTGCCAGCAGCTTGGAAACGGGTGGGGCCAACGTCCTGACTTTC,TRBV5-4,TRBJ2-6,NA,NA,15
CASSRAGQGFKAFF,TGTGCCAGCAGTCGCGCGGGACAGGGTTTTAAAGCTTTCTTT,TRBV6-2/TRBV6-3,TRBJ1-1,TRBD1,NA,14
CASSEEPRRTEAFF,TGTGCCAGCAGTGAAGAGCCCAGGCGCACTGAAGCTTTCTTT,TRBV6-1,TRBJ1-1,NA,NA,14
CASLSWGLADNEQFF,TGTGCCAGCCTGTCTTGGGGACTAGCGGACAATGAGCAGTTCTTC,TRBV11-2,TRBJ2-1,TRBD2,NA,15
CASSFGLRETQYF,TGTGCCAGCAGCTTCGGACTAAGAGAGACCCAGTACTTC,TRBV7-2,TRBJ2-5,NA,NA,13
CAISEKGVADSPLHF,TGTGCCATCAGTGAGAAGGGCGTCGCGGATTCACCCCTCCACTTT,TRBV10-3,TRBJ1-6,NA,NA,15
CASRLLLETETQYF,TGTGCCAGCAGGCTACTACTAGAAACAGAGACCCAGTACTTC,TRBV6-5,TRBJ2-5,NA,NA,14
CASRQGSGTGENYGYTF,TGTGCCAGCAGACAAGGGTCCGGGACAGGGGAGAACTATGGCTACACCTTC,TRBV27,TRBJ1-2,TRBD1,NA,17
CASSVRFPREALHF,TGTGCCAGCAGCGTTAGGTTCCCCCGGGAGGCCCTCCACTTT,TRBV5-6,TRBJ1-6,NA,NA,14
CAPPRITDTQYF,TGTGCCCCTCCACGCATCACAGATACGCAGTATTTT,TRBV21-1,TRBJ2-3,NA,NA,12
CATFPDREGDNEQFF,TGTGCCACCTTCCCTGACAGGGAAGGGGACAATGAGCAGTTCTTC,TRBV10-3,TRBJ2-1,TRBD1,NA,15
CASSSIRETNEKLFF,TGTGCCAGCTCATCCATCAGGGAAACTAATGAAAAACTGTTTTTT,TRBV18,TRBJ1-4,NA,once,15
CASSEIRGGNYGYTF,TGTGCCAGCAGTGAGATAAGGGGAGGGAACTATGGCTACACCTTC,TRBV2,TRBJ1-2,NA,once,15
CASSQGVGGSVGAFF,TGTGCCAGCAGCCAAGGAGTCGGAGGCAGCGTTGGAGCTTTCTTT,TRBV3-1/TRBV3-2,TRBJ1-1,NA,NA,15
CASSLVPGSTGIGYTF,TGTGCCAGCAGCTTAGTGCCAGGTTCTACGGGTATCGGCTACACCTTC,TRBV11-2,TRBJ1-2,NA,NA,16
CASSASRLSGANVLTF,TGTGCCAGCAGCGCTTCCCGGCTCTCTGGGGCCAACGTCCTGACTTTC,TRBV9,TRBJ2-6,NA,once,16
CASGVESNSPLHF,TGTGCCAGCGGGGTGGAGAGTAATTCACCCCTCCACTTT,TRBV28,TRBJ1-6,NA,NA,13
CASSFDRGTGELFF,TGTGCCAGCAGCTTCGACAGGGGCACCGGGGAGCTGTTTTTT,TRBV5-4,TRBJ2-2,TRBD1,NA,14
CASTGQSYSQYF,TGTGCCAGTACAGGCCAGTCTTATAGTCAGTACTTC,TRBV28,TRBJ2-7,NA,NA,12
CASSSQGRSNEKLFF,TGTGCCAGCAGCTCACAGGGTAGGAGTAATGAAAAACTGTTTTTT,TRBV5-6,TRBJ1-4,NA,NA,15
CASSRGADTGELFF,TGCGCCAGCAGTCGAGGGGCGGACACCGGGGAGCTGTTTTTT,TRBV4-1,TRBJ2-2,NA,once,14
CAISATDRGLYEQYF,TGTGCCATCAGTGCGACGGACAGGGGGCTCTACGAGCAGTACTTC,TRBV10-3,TRBJ2-7,TRBD1,once,15
CSAIPSYGYTF,TGTAGTGCCATCCCCAGCTATGGCTACACCTTC,TRBV20-1,TRBJ1-2,NA,NA,11
CASSLLRQVGEQFF,TGTGCCAGCAGTCTACTCCGACAGGTCGGCGAGCAGTTCTTC,TRBV27,TRBJ2-1,NA,few,14
CASSPTGGWTEAFF,TGTGCCAGCAGTCCCACAGGGGGCTGGACTGAAGCTTTCTTT,TRBV28,TRBJ1-1,TRBD1,NA,14
CAISESALRGEKLFF,TGTGCCATCAGTGAGTCCGCCCTACGAGGAGAAAAACTGTTTTTT,TRBV10-3,TRBJ1-4,NA,NA,15
CASSPGTGLTYEQYF,TGCGCCAGCAGCCCCGGGACAGGCCTAACCTACGAGCAGTACTTC,TRBV5-1,TRBJ2-7,TRBD1,NA,15
CASSQTGGNYGYTF,TGCGCCAGCAGCCAAACAGGGGGCAACTATGGCTACACCTTC,TRBV4-1,TRBJ1-2,TRBD1,NA,14
CASCNRASFIWGYTF,TGTGCCAGCTGCAACAGGGCCTCTTTTATTTGGGGCTACACCTTC,TRBV27,TRBJ1-2,NA,NA,15
CASSLQGVSYEQYF,TGTGCCAGCAGCTTACAGGGGGTCTCCTACGAGCAGTACTTC,TRBV5-4,TRBJ2-7,TRBD1,NA,14
CASSLTGGRNEKLFF,TGTGCCAGCAGTTTGACGGGGGGCCGTAATGAAAAACTGTTTTTT,TRBV2,TRBJ1-4,NA,NA,15
CASSSAAGQGYNEQFF,TGTGCCAGCAGCTCGGCGGCCGGACAGGGCTACAATGAGCAGTTCTTC,TRBV3-1/TRBV3-2,TRBJ2-1,TRBD1,NA,16
CASSEALPTWGQVNYGYTF,TGTGCCAGCAGTGAAGCGCTTCCCACTTGGGGACAGGTGAACTATGGCTACACCTTC,TRBV6-1,TRBJ1-2,TRBD1,NA,19
CATSYGTGGLYEQYF,TGTGCCACCAGCTACGGGACAGGGGGCCTCTACGAGCAGTACTTC,TRBV15,TRBJ2-7,TRBD1,NA,15
CASSFRTGGWSGTEAFF,TGTGCCAGCAGCTTTCGGACAGGGGGCTGGTCGGGCACTGAAGCTTTCTTT,TRBV7-9,TRBJ1-1,TRBD1,NA,17
CASSLRGSLGGYTF,TGTGCCAGCAGCTTAAGGGGGTCTTTGGGTGGCTACACCTTC,TRBV5-6,TRBJ1-2,NA,NA,14
CASILRGPWETQYF,TGTGCCAGCATCCTCCGGGGGCCCTGGGAGACCCAGTACTTC,TRBV7-9,TRBJ2-5,NA,NA,14
CASSLGGWTADYGYTF,TGTGCCAGCAGCTTAGGTGGATGGACAGCCGACTATGGCTACACCTTC,TRBV11-2,TRBJ1-2,NA,NA,16
CASSAQGSRETQYF,TGCGCCAGCAGCGCGCAGGGGAGCCGGGAGACCCAGTACTTC,TRBV5-1,TRBJ2-5,NA,NA,14
CASSPYGRTNYGYTF,TGTGCCAGCAGCCCATACGGACGGACTAACTATGGCTACACCTTC,TRBV28,TRBJ1-2,NA,NA,15
CSVVGDRVYEQYF,TGCAGCGTTGTAGGGGACAGGGTCTACGAGCAGTACTTC,TRBV29-1,TRBJ2-7,TRBD1,NA,13
CASSRITGNTEAFF,TGTGCCAGCAGCCGAATTACAGGGAACACTGAAGCTTTCTTT,TRBV14,TRBJ1-1,NA,NA,14
CASSPSSGTGITTEAFF,TGCGCCAGCAGCCCCTCTTCTGGGACAGGGATTACGACTGAAGCTTTCTTT,TRBV4-1,TRBJ1-1,TRBD1,NA,17
CASSSDFQPQHF,TGTGCCAGCAGTTCTGACTTCCAGCCCCAGCATTTT,TRBV12-3/TRBV12-4,TRBJ1-5,NA,NA,12
CASSQEAAGDRGSPLHF,TGTGCCAGCAGCCAAGAGGCAGCGGGGGATAGAGGTTCACCCCTCCACTTT,TRBV4-2,TRBJ1-6,NA,NA,17
CASSQEHGLTNEKLFF,TGCGCCAGCAGCCAAGAACACGGACTGACTAATGAAAAACTGTTTTTT,TRBV4-3,TRBJ1-4,NA,once,16
CASSPRGTYGYTF,TGTGCCAGCAGCCCCAGGGGGACCTATGGCTACACCTTC,TRBV28,TRBJ1-2,TRBD1,NA,13
CASSETGTGVSTDTQYF,TGTGCCAGCAGTGAAACCGGGACAGGGGTGAGCACAGATACGCAGTATTTT,TRBV2,TRBJ2-3,TRBD1,NA,17
CASSLLQGRKGYTF,TGTGCCAGCAGCTTACTACAGGGGCGTAAGGGGTACACCTTC,TRBV28,TRBJ1-2,TRBD1,NA,14
CASSLEGAQGNTIYF,TGTGCCAGCAGCTTAGAGGGGGCGCAAGGAAACACCATATATTTT,TRBV7-2,TRBJ1-3,TRBD1,few,15
CASSEKRTAFYEQYF,TGTGCCAGCAGTGAAAAAAGGACAGCTTTCTACGAGCAGTACTTC,TRBV2,TRBJ2-7,NA,NA,15
CASSARVLNTEAFF,TGTGCCAGCTCAGCCAGGGTACTGAACACTGAAGCTTTCTTT,TRBV18,TRBJ1-1,NA,once,14
CAWSVQGGETEAFF,TGTGCCTGGAGTGTACAGGGAGGGGAGACTGAAGCTTTCTTT,TRBV30,TRBJ1-1,NA,NA,14